This is a list of T cell receptor beta chains from one sample in a study of blood T cells in healthy people across ages. TCRdb passed the 5' RACE reads through MiXCR, listing each CDR3 protein once. Among about 720,000 distinct CDR3 sequences listed, about 25% were seen once. The sample also formed part of further work on T cells of mothers and their children.

Input material: blood. The source of these receptors is a boy younger than 18 in good health. CDR3s leave out the opening cysteine and the closing phenylalanine or tryptophan.

>TRBV9|TRBJ2-5
ASSVALQEETQY
>TRBV7-2|TRBJ1-2
ASSFGGQGNDGYT
>TRBV6-5|TRBJ1-5
ASRPSIKSNQPQH
>TRBV24-1|TRBJ2-2
ATSDLQGRPGELF
>TRBV9|TRBJ2-7
ASSVGGSQSYEQY
>TRBV7-2|TRBJ2-7
ASSPDRGYYEQY
>TRBV29-1|TRBJ2-4
SVRQGLTKNIQY
>TRBV3-1|TRBJ2-5
ASSQERIAGPQETQY
>TRBV7-2|TRBJ2-3
ASSLGTGRGNTQY
>TRBV6-2/TRBV6-3|TRBJ2-6
ASSRLDRSGANVLT
>TRBV20-1|TRBJ2-1
SATDPGTGGRNEQF
>TRBV12-3/TRBV12-4|TRBJ2-4
ASSLLAGTDIQY
>TRBV5-4|TRBJ2-1
ASSLTASGHNEQF
>TRBV5-1|TRBJ1-3
ASTPDGSSGNTIY
>TRBV7-2|TRBJ2-5
ASRLNQETQY
>TRBV28|TRBJ1-4
ASKRRGLAEKLF
>TRBV6-5|TRBJ1-3
ASSYRSTTWKDTIY
>TRBV9|TRBJ2-4
ASSVAGREYGDIQY
>TRBV6-5|TRBJ2-3
VSRASGSARIDTQY
>TRBV28|TRBJ1-6
ASSFRTGYSPLH
>TRBV10-3|TRBJ1-1
AIKTDGGTEAF
>TRBV11-2|TRBJ2-7
ASRRSGQTYEQY
>TRBV6-5|TRBJ2-7
ASRDRGPYEQY
>TRBV7-9|TRBJ2-5
ATTIQSYQETQY
>TRBV16|TRBJ2-2
ASSQRPVGPGGELF
>TRBV4-3|TRBJ2-3
ASSQDGFGGDTQY
>TRBV27|TRBJ2-3
ASARKEFTDTQY
>TRBV14|TRBJ2-5
ASSREWTSGRETC
>TRBV10-2|TRBJ2-5
ASNEASGGLGETQY
>TRBV12-3/TRBV12-4|TRBJ2-5
ASGSLGGWETQY
>TRBV6-2/TRBV6-3|TRBJ2-1
ASSYGVTVTWDEQF
>TRBV28|TRBJ2-7
ASSSGGIYEQY
>TRBV3-1|TRBJ1-1
ASSQDWGKNAEAF
>TRBV6-2/TRBV6-3|NA
ASTQTLRQVEQF
>TRBV2|NA
ASSKGRDGGFGEQY
>TRBV12-3/TRBV12-4|NA
ASSRLGSGETQY
>TRBV12-3/TRBV12-4|TRBJ2-4
ASSHLDQGVAKNIQY
>TRBV28|TRBJ1-4
ASSLSERTNEELF
>TRBV7-6|TRBJ2-7
ASSLVRGGLAQPYEQY
>TRBV2|TRBJ1-4
ASSGQGGVATNEKLF
>TRBV5-1|TRBJ2-2
ASSLAWDRATGELF
>TRBV12-3/TRBV12-4|TRBJ1-1
ASSYRPREAF
>TRBV29-1|TRBJ2-3
SVGGRGVLDTQY
>TRBV4-3|TRBJ2-1
ASSQDSRGGLQF
>TRBV5-1|TRBJ2-3
ASGGRVGGPDTQY
>TRBV7-8|TRBJ2-6
ASSSRGDSSGANVLT
>TRBV4-2|TRBJ1-2
ASSHLLEDTGYGYT